This record covers a single T cell receptor (beta chain). Its antigen is unidentified. The authors built bulk TCR libraries by previously described methods with listed TCR primers. TCRdb re-derived calls from the PCR reads in MiXCR, one entry per CDR3 protein. The data hold hundreds of thousands of distinct CDR3 sequences, with roughly 25% observed a single time. Per germline, CDR1 MNHNY and CDR2 SVGAGI (reference sequence). The CDR3 contains 14 residues. Trimming at V came to 7 bases and at J to 2 bases, leaving 4 bases not matched to a gene. The sample originates from a study of molecular identifiers for immune sequencing clone quantification. Study observations and caveats: Because of identical TCR molecules sharing a barcode, sizes of highly expanded clones could be underestimated.

Naive CD8 library inputs spanned 20,000 to 1,000,000 sorted cells and 10%, 30% or 50% RNA. The sequence came from a human donor in good health. Some libraries in this study had Jurkat cell RNA spiked in. Sequenced: naive CD8+ T cells from blood, with Jurkat cell RNA spiked in. Specified subset: FACS-sorted CD8+CD4-CCR7+CD45RA+ naive T cells. The genes are TRBV6-6 and TRBJ1-2; 10 positions match TRBD1. Here the CDR3 reads CASTRTGGNYGYTF. As DNA, the CDR3 is TGTGCCAGCACCCGGACAGGGGGGAACTATGGCTACACCTTC.